The 19 T cell receptor beta chains presented below share a single source sample, sequenced in a study of blood T cell repertoires in COVID-19. TCRdb keeps only in-frame clones here, not all; method: immunoSEQ multiplex PCR. Of about 72,000 clones in the sample, 90% were seen once. Sequences were obtained from peripheral blood. Every receptor here comes from a human donor in a cohort sampled during active COVID-19.

The chain links TRBV6-1 to TRBJ2-3; D may be TRBD1 (5 bases). V lost 2 bases to trimming and J lost 0 bases, with 9 bases between them. This CDR3 comprises 15 residues. CDR1 is MNHNS and CDR2 is SASEGT in the germline V gene. CDR3 loop: CASSERAGSTDTQYF. CDR3 nucleotides: TGTGCCAGCAGTGAAAGGGCAGGGAGCACAGATACGCAGTATTTT.

This chain uses TRBV24-1 with TRBJ2-7, with TRBD1 matching 10 bases. The J segment lost 5 bases and the V segment lost 9 bases, leaving 9 bases of the junction unmatched. Germline CDR1 reads KGHDR; CDR2 reads SFDVKD. The CDR3 spans 14 residues. CDR3 sequence (DNA): TGTGCCACCCTCCCGGGGACAGGGGACCACGAGCAGTACTTC. Protein sequence: CATLPGTGDHEQYF.

The chain employs TRBV5-1 and TRBJ2-1; 12 bases align to TRBD2. CDR1 and CDR2 (germline): SGHRS, YFSETQ. V lost 0 bases, J lost 4 bases, and 5 bases stayed unmatched. CDR3 length equals 17 residues. The CDR3 nucleotides are TGCGCCAGCAGCTTGGCCTCCCTAGCGGGAGGGTACAATGAGCAGTTCTTC. Translated, it gives CASSLASLAGGYNEQFF.

V gene TRBV4-3 combines with J gene TRBJ1-5; tentatively, D is TRBD1 (6 bases). The germline V gene encodes CDR1 LGHNA and CDR2 YSLEER. The CDR3 contains 15 residues. Trimming pared 4 bases from V and 5 bases from J, leaving 15 bases between. CDR3 nucleotide sequence: TGCGCCAGCAGCCTGGCTTTGGACAGTGATCAGCCCCAGCATTTT. It encodes CASSLALDSDQPQHF.

The chain is built from TRBV7-6 and TRBJ2-2, with D maybe TRBD1 (6 bases). Trimming removed 0 bases from V and 3 bases from J, with 14 bases in between. The germline CDR1 and CDR2 sequences are SGHVS and FNYEAQ. This CDR3 has 17 residues. The CDR3 loop is CASSLAQWGPYTGELFF. The CDR3 DNA reads TGTGCCAGCAGCTTAGCTCAGTGGGGGCCGTACACCGGGGAGCTGTTTTTT.

The V gene is TRBV7-9, the J gene TRBJ2-7; TRBD2 matches 9 bases. Germline V gene data show CDR1 as SEHNR and CDR2 as FQNEAQ (reference sequence). The CDR3 contains 16 residues. Trimming removed 1 base from V and 5 bases from J; junction bases left unmatched: 9. The CDR3 reads CASSLGLSSGTNEQYF. DNA for the CDR3: TGTGCCAGCAGCTTAGGCCTTTCTAGCGGGACTAACGAGCAGTACTTC.

The genes are TRBV28 and TRBJ1-5; D possibly corresponds to TRBD1 (5 bases). V lost 6 bases and J lost 4, with 19 bases in between. This CDR3 contains 16 residues. The germline gives CDR1 MDHEN, CDR2 SYDVKM. In DNA, the CDR3 is TGTGCCAGCAGACCCGTGGGGGGATTGGGGAATCAGCCCCAGCATTTT. Its translation: CASRPVGGLGNQPQHF.

This chain uses TRBV6-1 with TRBJ1-2; TRBD1 matches at 8 bases. The CDR3 contains 16 residues. Trimming cost V 2 bases and J 8 bases; bases outside gene matches: 13. Germline lookup yields CDR1 MNHNS and CDR2 SASEGT. In DNA, the CDR3 is TGTGCCAGCAGTGAAACGAGACAGGGGACCGGGGGCGGCTACACCTTC. Encoded protein: CASSETRQGTGGGYTF.

This chain uses TRBV19 with TRBJ2-7, with D possibly TRBD1 on 6 matching bases. Deletions cut 3 bases from V and 3 bases from J, with 15 bases between. Germline V lookup: CDR1 LNHDA, CDR2 SQIVND (reference sequence). The CDR3 length is 15 residues. The CDR3 sequence is CASSILQGNNYEQYF. CDR3 sequence (DNA): TGTGCCAGTAGTATTCTCCAGGGGAATAACTACGAGCAGTACTTC.

This clone has just one count. The chain joins TRBV12-3 or TRBV12-4 to TRBJ2-3, with TRBD2 as a possible D gene (6 bases). The ends were cut back, 5 bases at V and 9 bases at J, with 15 bases in the middle. The CDR3 consists of 13 residues. Written as DNA, the CDR3 is TGTGCCAGCAGTGGGGACTTCTTATACACGCAGTATTTT. This gives the protein CASSGDFLYTQYF.

This chain joins TRBV4-2 and TRBJ2-1; TRBD1 agrees at 9 bases. CDR3 length: 15 amino acids. In germline, CDR1 is LGHNA, CDR2 YNFKEQ. Trimming cost V 0 bases and J 9 bases; bases outside gene matches: 6. Here the CDR3 reads CASSQDPDRGGEQFF. The CDR3 coding sequence is TGTGCCAGCAGCCAAGATCCGGACAGGGGCGGTGAGCAGTTCTTC.

This chain links TRBV5-4 with TRBJ2-1; TRBD2 is a possible D gene (5 bases). The CDR3 has 14 amino acids. Germline values: CDR1 SGHNT, CDR2 YYREEE (reference sequence). Trimming stripped 1 base from V and 7 bases from J, with 12 bases between. The CDR3 protein is CASSLKTSLNEQFF. DNA for the CDR3: TGTGCCAGCAGCTTGAAAACTAGTCTAAATGAGCAGTTCTTC.

V is TRBV9 and J is TRBJ1-5; TRBD1 is a possible D gene (6 bases). This CDR3 comprises 14 residues. CDR1 SGDLS and CDR2 YYNGEE come from the germline V gene. The ends were cut back, 2 bases at V and 6 bases at J, with 12 bases in the middle. CDR3 in amino acids: CASSVRGAPQPQHF. The CDR3 nucleotides are TGTGCCAGCAGCGTCCGGGGGGCGCCTCAGCCCCAGCATTTT.

V usage is TRBV28 and J usage is TRBJ2-3; D gene unclear. The CDR3 covers 15 residues. The V gene's germline CDR1 is MDHEN and CDR2 SYDVKM. V was cut by 3 bases and J by 0 bases, with 10 bases left in between. The CDR3 bases are TGTGCCAGCAGTTTCTCCGGGTATAGCACAGATACGCAGTATTTT. Translation: CASSFSGYSTDTQYF. Looking up the rest from reference TRBV28 and TRBJ2-3 gives the full variable domain: DVKVTQSSRYLVKRTGEKVFLECVQDMDHENMFWYRQDPGLGLRLIYFSYDVKMKEKGDIPEGYSVSREKKERFSLILESASTNQTSMYLCASSFSGYSTDTQYFGPGTRLTVL.

This clone was seen more than once but under ten times. The chain links TRBV28 to TRBJ2-6, with TRBD1 identical over 9 bases. Trimming took 8 bases from V and 0 from J; bases not matched to a gene: 23. Germline V CDR1 and CDR2: MDHEN, SYDVKM. CDR3 length: 22 residues. The CDR3 nucleotides read TGTGCCAGCTTAGGCCCCTTAGGGACAGGGTACGGAACCTCCTCTGGGGCCAACGTCCTGACTTTC. It is translated as CASLGPLGTGYGTSSGANVLTF. Combining the CDR3 with reference TRBV28 and TRBJ2-6 gives the whole variable domain DVKVTQSSRYLVKRTGEKVFLECVQDMDHENMFWYRQDPGLGLRLIYFSYDVKMKEKGDIPEGYSVSREKKERFSLILESASTNQTSMYLCASLGPLGTGYGTSSGANVLTFGAGSRLTVL.

V is TRBV27 and J is TRBJ1-1; D gene uncertain. There are 12 residues in the CDR3. CDR1 is MNHEY and CDR2 is SMNVEV in the germline V gene (reference sequence). V was pared by 4 bases and J by 1 base, with 4 bases between. The CDR3 reads CASSSGNTEAFF. For the CDR3, the DNA is TGTGCCAGCAGTTCCGGGAACACTGAAGCTTTCTTT.

The genes are TRBV4-3 and TRBJ2-5; 7 nucleotides align to TRBD1. This CDR3 region has 15 residues. The V gene's germline CDR1 is LGHNA and CDR2 YSLEER. The V gene end was trimmed by 1 base and the J gene end by 1 base; junction bases not matched to a gene: 3. The chain's CDR3 is CASSQGDRAQETQYF. Here the CDR3 DNA reads TGCGCCAGCAGCCAAGGAGACAGGGCCCAAGAGACCCAGTACTTC.

CDR3 sequence (DNA): TGTGCCAGCAGCCTTGGTGCGGGAGGGTCCTACGAGCAGTACTTC. Protein: CASSLGAGGSYEQYF. This sequence joins TRBV27 and TRBJ2-7, with TRBD2 matching 9 bases. With 6 bases clipped from V and 1 base from J, the junction kept 7 bases outside the gene matches. Per germline, CDR1 MNHEY and CDR2 SMNVEV (reference sequence). This CDR3 contains 15 residues.

Only one count was recorded for this clone. The rearrangement uses TRBV12-5 and TRBJ1-5; weak D call: TRBD1 (5 bases). The CDR3 length is 13 residues. Between the trimmed V and J ends, which lost 7 bases and 1 base, there was a span of 8 bases. The germline V gene has CDR1 LGHNT and CDR2 FRNRAP. Here the CDR3 reads CASAPGSNQPQHF. The CDR3 region has the DNA TGTGCTAGTGCCCCAGGGAGCAATCAGCCCCAGCATTTT.